These 13 T cell receptor beta chains came from one sample sequenced in a study of OX40 agonist ivuxolimab in advanced cancers. The data were produced by immunoSEQ multiplex PCR, yet TCRdb's version contains in-frame clones alone and is incomplete. The table records 65,000 to 80,000 clones, 70% to 90% of them present only once. The specimen was CD4+ or CD8+ T cells sorted from blood, collected in a trial of the OX40 agonist ivuxolimab. The receptors come from an adult with an advanced solid tumor such as melanoma, head and neck, liver or kidney cancer.

The chain links TRBV6-1 to TRBJ1-5; TRBD1 might be the D (5 bases). Germline assignment: CDR1 MNHNS and CDR2 SASEGT. The length of the CDR3 is 15 residues. V was shortened by 4 bases and J by 1 base, with 11 bases between the two germline ends. The CDR3 nucleotides are TGTGCCAGCAGTGCGGGGGTAACGAGCAATCAGCCCCAGCATTTT. This sequence encodes CASSAGVTSNQPQHF.

The gene calls are TRBV10-3 and TRBJ2-3; D not resolved. Germline V CDR1 and CDR2: ENHRY, SYGVKD. The length of the CDR3 is 15 residues. The V and J ends lost 3 bases and 0 bases respectively, with 10 bases between them. The CDR3, as DNA: TGTGCCATCAGTGATCCTGTCGTTAGCACAGATACGCAGTATTTT. Translated: CAISDPVVSTDTQYF.

This clone was counted a single time. The V and J genes are TRBV7-2 and TRBJ2-3, with no clear D. The V gene lost 0 bases and the J gene lost 2 bases, with 12 bases spanning the gap. Germline loops: CDR1 SGHTA, CDR2 FQGNSA. This CDR3 contains 16 residues. The CDR3 spells CASSLAFGIYTDTQYF. CDR3 nucleotide sequence: TGTGCCAGCAGCTTAGCGTTCGGTATATACACAGATACGCAGTATTTT.

The V and J genes are TRBV7-3 and TRBJ2-1, with D perhaps TRBD2 (6 bases). CDR1 is SGHTA and CDR2 is FQGTGA in the germline V gene. The CDR3 sequence is 15 residues long. The ends were cut back, 5 bases at V and 5 bases at J, with 16 bases in the middle. The chain's CDR3 is CASSPRLGFHNEQFF. The CDR3 bases are TGTGCCAGCAGCCCTCGACTAGGCTTCCACAATGAGCAGTTCTTC.

Only one count was recorded for this clone. J is TRBJ1-5 and V is TRBV19, with D possibly being TRBD1 (5 bases). V was clipped by 3 bases and J by 5 bases, with 14 bases between them. The CDR3 runs to 15 residues. In germline, CDR1 is LNHDA, CDR2 SQIVND (reference sequence). The CDR3 loop is CASSIQGSSYQPQHF. CDR3 nucleotides: TGTGCCAGTAGTATCCAGGGCAGCTCTTATCAGCCCCAGCATTTT. Drawing the rest from reference TRBV19 and TRBJ1-5, the complete variable domain is DGGITQSPKYLFRKEGQNVTLSCEQNLNHDAMYWYRQDPGQGLRLIYYSQIVNDFQKGDIAEGYSVSREKKESFPLTVTSAQKNPTAFYLCASSIQGSSYQPQHFGDGTRLSIL.

This clone was picked up one time. V is TRBV11-2 and J is TRBJ1-1; D unclear. Germline V gives CDR1 SGHAT, CDR2 FQNNGV. V lost 2 bases and J lost 3, with 13 bases in between. CDR3 length: 15 amino acids. CDR3: CASSLIRGRHTEAFF. The CDR3 coding sequence is TGTGCCAGCAGCTTAATCAGAGGGAGACACACTGAAGCTTTCTTT.

The chain recombines TRBV6-1 with TRBJ1-3, with D possibly matching TRBD1 (6 bases). V was clipped by 10 bases and J by 2 bases, with 12 bases between them. This CDR3 region has 13 residues. Germline CDR1 and CDR2: MNHNS and SASEGT. Here the CDR3 DNA reads TGTGCCATTCTCAGGGGAACTGGAAACACCATATATTTT. Protein: CAILRGTGNTIYF.

A few counts support this clone. The chain employs TRBV19 and TRBJ2-2, with D possibly TRBD1 on 5 matching bases. This CDR3 has 14 amino acids. CDR1 and CDR2 from the germline V gene are LNHDA and SQIVND (reference sequence). V lost 5 bases, J lost 2 bases, and 9 bases lay in between. CDR3 in amino acids: CASSPQGNTGELFF. The CDR3 DNA sequence: TGTGCCAGTAGTCCTCAGGGAAACACCGGGGAGCTGTTTTTT.

V gene TRBV7-2 combines with J gene TRBJ2-3, with 15 bases identical to TRBD2. CDR1 SGHTA and CDR2 FQGNSA come from the germline V gene. The length of the CDR3 is 16 residues. J was trimmed by 7 bases and V by 4 bases; bases with no gene match: 6. The CDR3 region is CASSSGTSGRLNTQYF. The CDR3 DNA is TGTGCCAGCAGCTCTGGGACTAGCGGGAGGCTGAATACGCAGTATTTT.

This rearrangement joins TRBV5-1 to TRBJ1-6, with 7 bases fitting TRBD1. Germline V gene sequence: CDR1 SGHRS, CDR2 YFSETQ. The J segment lost 6 bases and the V segment lost 3 bases, leaving 6 bases of the junction unmatched. The CDR3 is 15 amino acids. CDR3 sequence reads: CASSSPGQSNSPLHF. The CDR3 DNA follows: TGCGCCAGCAGCTCGCCGGGACAGTCTAATTCACCCCTCCACTTT.

This clone appeared a single time. The rearrangement joins TRBV7-2 to TRBJ1-6; D call uncertain. V lost 2 bases, J lost 8 bases, and 13 bases lay in between. Germline V gene sequence: CDR1 SGHTA, CDR2 FQGNSA. The CDR3 is made up of 15 amino acids. The CDR3 nucleotides read TGTGCCAGCAGCTTAACTTCGCTCGGGGATTCACCCCTCCACTTT. This sequence encodes CASSLTSLGDSPLHF. Full variable domain (missing parts from reference TRBV7-2 and TRBJ1-6): GAGVSQSPSNKVTEKGKDVELRCDPISGHTALYWYRQSLGQGLEFLIYFQGNSAPDKSGLPSDRFSAERTGGSVSTLTIQRTQQEDSAVYLCASSLTSLGDSPLHFGNGTRLTVT.

The chain links TRBV18 to TRBJ2-3, with TRBD2 matching over 8 bases. The ends lost 6 bases at V and 2 bases at J; junction bases unmatched: 7. Germline V gene lookup returns CDR1 KGHSH and CDR2 LQKENI. There are 15 residues in the CDR3. CDR3 in DNA: TGTGCCAGCTCGACAGATGGACTAGCCACAGATACGCAGTATTTT. It codes for CASSTDGLATDTQYF.

The rearrangement joins TRBV7-2 to TRBJ1-5; D is perhaps TRBD1 (5 bases). From germline, CDR1 is SGHTA and CDR2 FQGNSA. The CDR3 has 15 amino acids. V was trimmed by 3 bases and J by 3 bases, leaving 12 bases between them. Here the CDR3 reads CASSFSGTLNQPQHF. As DNA, the CDR3 is TGTGCCAGCAGCTTTTCCGGGACGCTCAATCAGCCCCAGCATTTT. The full variable domain, in which reference TRBV7-2 and TRBJ1-5 provide the parts outside the CDR3, is GAGVSQSPSNKVTEKGKDVELRCDPISGHTALYWYRQSLGQGLEFLIYFQGNSAPDKSGLPSDRFSAERTGGSVSTLTIQRTQQEDSAVYLCASSFSGTLNQPQHFGDGTRLSIL.